The text below deals with one TCR beta chain. Each participant's cohort was designated according to participant-reported clinical history. This sample was taken from a study of blood T cell repertoires in COVID-19. The CDR3 runs to 15 residues. Trimming took off 3 bases at V and 4 bases at J, with 13 bases between the two ends. Germline CDR1 reads LNHDA; CDR2 reads SQIVND (reference sequence). Under the authors' procedure: Using reference gene primer amplification, nucleated cell counts were estimated. Repertoires were generated with immunoSEQ multiplex PCR, while TCRdb's copy carries only in-frame clones and drops some. V, J and clone size were drawn from that table, and D and trimming were deduced from the DNA. This table has roughly 400,000 clones, approximately 85% appearing once.

Sequencing used PBMCs or T cells enriched from blood (not recorded which). This receptor was identified in a woman aged 35 to 49 with acute COVID-19. The chain joins TRBV19 to TRBJ2-1, with D perhaps matching TRBD1 (5 bases). This CDR3 is CASSIQGLTYNEQFF. The DNA of the CDR3 is TGTGCCAGTAGTATCCAGGGCTTGACTTACAATGAGCAGTTCTTC.